A single T cell receptor (beta chain) is shown here with its context. The antigen is undetermined. Germline V gene data show CDR1 as SGHDN and CDR2 as FVKESK. This CDR3 comprises 13 residues. V was pared by 9 bases and J by 4 bases, with 6 bases of the junction left unmatched. The data are from a study of T-cell reconstitution after alpha-beta-depleted transplantation in children. The study, taken as a whole, reports: Alpha-beta T cells about two months after transplant reportedly derived from several hundred expanded graft clones. Some patients' high day-60 TCRbeta diversity was traced to surviving recipient T cells and thymic progenitors.

This sample's TCRbeta library carried unique molecular identifier barcodes. TCRdb reanalysed the PCR reads using MiXCR and keeps one entry per CDR3 protein. Of around 580,000 distinct CDR3 sequences listed, 25% to 30% are singletons. The sample consisted of PBMCs, taken before TCRalphabeta/CD19-depleted stem cell transplant. V is TRBV14 and J is TRBJ1-5; TRBD1 aligns across 7 bases. The receptor was isolated from a boy under two years old with Wiskott-Aldrich syndrome, due to receive a stem cell transplant. The CDR3 coding sequence is TGTGCCAGTCCGGGACAGTCTAATCAGCCCCAGCATTTT. It yields the protein CASPGQSNQPQHF.